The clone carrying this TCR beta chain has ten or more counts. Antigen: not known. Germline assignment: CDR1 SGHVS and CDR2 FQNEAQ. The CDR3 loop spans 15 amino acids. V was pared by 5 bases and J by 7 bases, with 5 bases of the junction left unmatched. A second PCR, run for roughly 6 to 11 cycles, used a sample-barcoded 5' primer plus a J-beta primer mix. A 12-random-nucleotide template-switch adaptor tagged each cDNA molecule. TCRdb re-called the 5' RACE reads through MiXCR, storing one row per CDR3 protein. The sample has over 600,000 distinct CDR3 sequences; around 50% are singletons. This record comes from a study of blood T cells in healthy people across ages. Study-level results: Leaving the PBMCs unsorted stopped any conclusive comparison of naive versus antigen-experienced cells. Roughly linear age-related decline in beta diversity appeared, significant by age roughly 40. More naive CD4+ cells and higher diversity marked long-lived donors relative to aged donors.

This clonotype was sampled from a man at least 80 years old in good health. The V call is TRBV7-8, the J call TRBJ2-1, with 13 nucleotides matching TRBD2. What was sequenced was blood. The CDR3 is CASSLTTSGRNEQFF. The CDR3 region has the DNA TGTGCCAGCAGCCTAACGACTAGCGGGAGGAATGAGCAGTTCTTC.